This TCR beta chain comes out of a study of blood T cell repertoires in COVID-19. Trimming took 5 bases from V and 2 from J, leaving 10 bases between them. The CDR3 loop spans 13 amino acids. Germline V lookup: CDR1 SGHRS, CDR2 YFSETQ. Libraries were prepared by immunoSEQ multiplex PCR; TCRdb keeps only in-frame clonotypes and omits some of them. The sample lists hundreds of thousands of clones; around nine tenths were seen once. This receptor was obtained from a woman aged 18-35 years who had recovered from COVID-19. The sequencing sample was made of peripheral blood. The chain combines TRBV5-1 with TRBJ2-5; TRBD2 is a possible D gene (5 bases). This CDR3 is CASRYGVQETQYF. The DNA for the CDR3 is TGCGCCAGCAGGTACGGGGTACAAGAGACCCAGTACTTC.